These T cell receptor beta chains were read from a single sample in a study of glioma-infiltrating T cells. TCRdb analysed the multiplex PCR reads with MiXCR anew, one entry per CDR3 protein. The sample shows 300,000 to 450,000 distinct CDR3 sequences, roughly 41% of them seen only once. Source material: glioma tissue, nonneoplastic brain tissue, or PBMCs (not recorded which). All receptors derive from a human donor with low-grade glioma or glioblastoma, undergoing nonglioma brain surgery, or in good health (not recorded which). CDR3s include the opening cysteine and the closing phenylalanine or tryptophan. The D gene is left open where the match is weak. Not every row has a clone size; where given, it reads once, few, many or a size class.

abundance	v_gene	j_gene	d_gene	CDR3aa	CDR3nt
NA	TRBV28	TRBJ2-1	NA	CASSWGLTNEQFF	TGTGCCAGCAGTTGGGGACTTACCAATGAGCAGTTCTTC
NA	TRBV27	TRBJ1-5	NA	CASSPGGGQPQNF	TGTGCCAGCAGTCCTGGGGGGGGTCAGCCCCAGAATTTT
few	TRBV20-1	TRBJ2-6	NA	CSARDAGAGANVLTF	TGCAGTGCTAGAGATGCAGGGGCGGGGGCCAACGTCCTGACTTTC
few	TRBV15	TRBJ2-7	NA	CATSRDNNEQYF	TGTGCCACCAGCAGAGATAACAACGAGCAGTACTTC
NA	TRBV7-8	TRBJ2-5	TRBD2	CASSSYRRGGVYETQYF	TGTGCCAGCAGCTCCTACCGTCGGGGGGGCGTATACGAGACCCAGTACTTC
NA	TRBV3-1	TRBJ1-6	NA	CASSLLDTRWSPLHF	TGTGCCAGCAGCCTGCTGGACACACGATGGTCACCCCTCCACTTT
NA	TRBV4-2	TRBJ2-7	NA	CASSRAPVSGYEQYF	TGTGCCAGCAGCCGAGCCCCCGTGTCGGGCTACGAGCAGTACTTC
NA	TRBV28	TRBJ2-1	NA	CASRGPGGHEQFF	TGTGCCAGCAGGGGACCCGGAGGCCATGAGCAGTTCTTC
NA	TRBV7-2	TRBJ2-6	NA	CASSSTRGRSGANVLTF	TGTGCCAGCAGCTCCACTCGGGGCAGGTCTGGGGCCAACGTCCTGACTTTC
NA	TRBV12-3/TRBV12-4	TRBJ2-3	NA	CASSKIDFLGDTQYF	TGTGCCAGCAGTAAAATCGATTTCCTAGGAGATACGCAGTATTTT
NA	TRBV6-5	TRBJ2-7	TRBD1	CASSYSMGQGSNEQYF	TGTGCCAGCAGTTACTCGATGGGACAGGGGTCCAACGAGCAGTACTTC
few	TRBV3-1	TRBJ1-4	NA	CASSLPLGATNEKLFF	TGTGCCAGCAGCCTACCCCTCGGAGCAACTAATGAAAAACTGTTTTTT
NA	TRBV20-1	TRBJ2-7	TRBD2	CSAPRSEGGVPYEQYF	TGCAGTGCCCCTAGGTCAGAGGGAGGGGTCCCTTACGAGCAGTACTTC
many	TRBV27	TRBJ2-3	NA	CASSFIAFAGADTQYF	TGTGCCAGCAGTTTTATTGCCTTCGCCGGCGCAGATACGCAGTATTTT
many	TRBV6-1	TRBJ2-4	NA	CASSEDPGDIQYF	TGTGCCAGCAGTGAGGACCCCGGGGACATTCAGTACTTC
few	TRBV20-1	TRBJ2-7	TRBD2	CSARGSWTSGYEQYF	TGCAGTGCTAGAGGGAGTTGGACTAGCGGGTACGAGCAGTACTTC
few	TRBV12-3/TRBV12-4	TRBJ1-1	NA	CASRYARIHTEAFF	TGTGCCAGCAGGTATGCAAGGATCCACACTGAAGCTTTCTTT
few	TRBV27	TRBJ2-7	NA	CASSRSTAKFYEQYF	TGTGCCAGCAGTCGGTCGACAGCAAAGTTCTACGAGCAGTACTTC